The 32 T cell receptor beta chains presented below share a single source sample, sequenced in a study of T cell responses to AZD1222 COVID-19 vaccine. TCRdb's table, derived via immunoSEQ multiplex PCR, lists solely in-frame clones and lacks some. The top ten clones hold roughly 3.8% of a sample with about 150,000 clones, over 80% of them seen once. The source material was peripheral blood, sampled 28 days after the second AZD1222 dose. These receptors came from an adult who received the AZD1222 COVID-19 vaccine.

The chain joins TRBV21-1 to TRBJ2-1; the table's TRBD1 call for D was not verified on the DNA. TRBV21-1 is a documented pseudogene. The CDR3 runs 18 residues. The CDR3, as DNA: TGTGCCAGCAGCAAATACGGGGTCGGGAAGCGAGGGGGAAATGAGCAGTTCTTC. It yields the protein CASSKYGVGKRGGNEQFF.

V and J are TRBV6-5 and TRBJ1-1; D gene unclear. From germline, CDR1 is MNHEY and CDR2 SVGAGI. Trimming left V 6 bases short and J 3 bases short, with 8 bases between. The CDR3 contains 12 residues. CDR3 sequence (DNA): TGTGCCAGCAGCGGCATTGACACTGAAGCTTTCTTT. Translation: CASSGIDTEAFF.

CDR3 residues: CASSVVPGLNEYNEQFF. The CDR3, as DNA: TGTGCCAGCAGCGTAGTCCCTGGACTAAATGAGTACAATGAGCAGTTCTTC. This chain joins TRBV9 and TRBJ2-1, with D possibly being TRBD2 (6 bases). V gave up 0 bases and J gave up 4 bases, with 17 bases separating them. Germline lookup yields CDR1 SGDLS and CDR2 YYNGEE. CDR3 length: 17 residues.

V is TRBV5-4 and J is TRBJ2-4; D gene uncertain. V was shortened by 0 bases and J by 2 bases, with 15 bases between the two germline ends. This CDR3 has 17 amino acids. The germline gives CDR1 SGHNT, CDR2 YYREEE (reference sequence). The CDR3 sequence is CASSLAYNGTSKNIQYF. CDR3 nucleotides: TGTGCCAGCAGCTTGGCGTACAATGGAACATCCAAAAACATTCAGTACTTC.

J is TRBJ1-5 and V is TRBV24-1; no reliable D call. CDR3 length equals 13 residues. Trimming left V 4 bases short and J 0 bases short, with 3 bases between. Germline assignment: CDR1 KGHDR and CDR2 SFDVKD. This chain's CDR3 is CATSDLSNQPQHF. CDR3 bases: TGTGCCACCAGTGACCTTAGCAATCAGCCCCAGCATTTT.

This chain links TRBV4-1 with TRBJ2-3; 8 bases match TRBD1. Germline-derived CDR1 and CDR2 are MGHRA and YSYEKL. The CDR3 spans 16 residues. J gave up 4 bases and V 2 bases, and 8 bases lay outside the gene matches. The CDR3 DNA is TGCGCCAGCAGCCAACCACAGGGGGATGTAGCAGATACGCAGTATTTT. This codes for CASSQPQGDVADTQYF.

This clone turned up a few times. This chain joins TRBV28 and TRBJ2-1, with 7 bases aligning to TRBD1. CDR1 is MDHEN and CDR2 is SYDVKM in the germline V gene. The CDR3 has 15 amino acids. V was pared by 7 bases and J by 7 bases, with 13 bases of the junction left unmatched. The CDR3 DNA reads TGTGCCAGCATGGCTCCCGGACAGGCCACAAATGAGCAGTTCTTC. Protein sequence: CASMAPGQATNEQFF.

The chain links TRBV7-9 to TRBJ2-7; no definite D call. This CDR3 comprises 13 residues. The germline V gene has CDR1 SEHNR and CDR2 FQNEAQ (reference sequence). Trimming cost V 1 base and J 6 bases, with 10 bases left between them. This chain's CDR3 is CASSLGPSIEQYF. The CDR3, as DNA: TGTGCCAGCAGCTTAGGCCCTTCTATCGAGCAGTACTTC.

The V gene is TRBV6-2 or TRBV6-3, the J gene TRBJ1-2, with 7 bases that match TRBD1. Per germline, CDR1 MNHEY and CDR2 SVGEGT. The CDR3 has 17 residues. The junction had 13 bases not matched to a gene; V was cut back by 2 bases and J by 4 bases. Here the CDR3 reads CASSYTLRDSASYGYTF. In DNA form, the CDR3 reads TGTGCCAGCAGTTACACCCTACGGGACAGCGCTTCCTATGGCTACACCTTC.

V gene TRBV10-3 combines with J gene TRBJ2-7, with D perhaps assigned TRBD1 or TRBD2 (6 bases each). The V gene's germline CDR1 is ENHRY and CDR2 SYGVKD. The V gene lost 4 bases and the J gene lost 6 bases, with 16 bases spanning the gap. CDR3 length: 14 amino acids. Here the CDR3 DNA reads TGTGCCATCAGTGTTCCGGGGGCCAAGGGCGAGCAGTACTTC. It translates to CAISVPGAKGEQYF.

The CDR3 protein is CASSFQNNPGPRAAFF. CDR3 nucleotide sequence: TGTGCCAGCAGCTTCCAGAACAACCCGGGTCCAAGGGCCGCTTTCTTT. This rearrangement joins TRBV7-3 to TRBJ1-1; D not certain. Trimming removed 3 bases from V and 11 bases from J, with 25 bases in between. Germline V gene data show CDR1 as SGHTA and CDR2 as FQGTGA. This CDR3 is 16 amino acids long.

The chain has TRBV11-1 and TRBJ2-3; perhaps TRBD1 as D (5 bases). Trimming pared 1 base from V and 2 bases from J, leaving 10 bases between. The germline V gene encodes CDR1 SGHAT and CDR2 FQDESV (reference sequence). This CDR3 spans 15 amino acids. The CDR3 sequence: CASSLDRSPTDTQYF. CDR3 sequence (DNA): TGTGCCAGCAGCTTAGACAGGTCACCCACAGATACGCAGTATTTT.

The chain is built from TRBV7-2 and TRBJ2-3, with TRBD2 matching 12 bases. V lost 2 bases, J lost 0 bases, and 6 bases stayed unmatched. The CDR3 extends over 18 amino acids. Germline loops: CDR1 SGHTA, CDR2 FQGNSA. In nucleotides, the CDR3 is TGTGCCAGCAGCTTACTAGCGGGGGGGGATACTAGCACAGATACGCAGTATTTT. Protein product: CASSLLAGGDTSTDTQYF.

The chain carries TRBV2 and TRBJ2-1; 10 nucleotides agree with TRBD2. V dropped 8 bases and J dropped 8; count of bases not matched to a gene: 12. The CDR3 contains 15 residues. Looked up from germline, CDR1 is SNHLY and CDR2 is FYNNEI. Here the CDR3 reads CASAKRSGRADEQFF. The DNA of the CDR3 is TGTGCCAGCGCGAAGCGCAGCGGGAGGGCGGATGAGCAGTTCTTC. The full variable domain, in which reference TRBV2 and TRBJ2-1 provide the parts outside the CDR3, is EPEVTQTPSHQVTQMGQEVILRCVPISNHLYFYWYRQILGQKVEFLVSFYNNEISEKSEIFDDQFSVERPDGSNFTLKIRSTKLEDSAMYFCASAKRSGRADEQFFGPGTRLTVL.

The rearrangement uses TRBV19 and TRBJ1-5; D gene ambiguous. The ends were cut back, 3 bases at V and 3 bases at J, with 15 bases in the middle. CDR3 length equals 16 residues. Germline loops: CDR1 LNHDA, CDR2 SQIVND (reference sequence). The CDR3 spells CASSILWRRYNQPQHF. CDR3 sequence (DNA): TGTGCCAGTAGTATCTTATGGCGGAGGTACAATCAGCCCCAGCATTTT.

The chain joins TRBV21-1 to TRBJ1-5. TRBV21-1 is an annotated pseudogene. CDR3 length: 16 amino acids. The CDR3 reads CASSKPGRTFNQPQHF. The CDR3 DNA reads TGTGCCAGCAGCAAACCGGGACGGACTTTTAATCAGCCCCAGCATTTT.

This sequence joins TRBV12-5 and TRBJ1-1; D is perhaps TRBD1 (5 bases). The CDR3 totals 13 residues. V gave up 6 bases and J gave up 3 bases, with 11 bases separating them. Germline V gives CDR1 LGHNT, CDR2 FRNRAP. CDR3 in amino acids: CASGNSGDTEAFF. CDR3 coding DNA: TGTGCTAGTGGCAATTCGGGGGACACTGAAGCTTTCTTT. Full variable domain (remainder filled in from reference TRBV12-5 and TRBJ1-1): DARVTQTPRHKVTEMGQEVTMRCQPILGHNTVFWYRQTMMQGLELLAYFRNRAPLDDSGMPKDRFSAEMPDATLATLKIQPSEPRDSAVYFCASGNSGDTEAFFGQGTRLTVV.

The genes are TRBV13 and TRBJ1-1; D remains ambiguous. Trimming stripped 5 bases from V and 1 base from J, with 14 bases between. CDR1 PRHDT and CDR2 FYEKMQ come from the germline V gene (reference sequence). This CDR3 is built from 15 residues. The CDR3 reads CASSEDTAGNTEAFF. DNA for the CDR3: TGTGCCAGCAGCGAAGACACGGCGGGGAACACTGAAGCTTTCTTT.

A single count supports this clone. The V and J genes are TRBV14 and TRBJ2-7, with a tentative D call TRBD1 (5 bases). Germline-derived CDR1 and CDR2 are SGHDN and FVKESK. The length of the CDR3 is 13 residues. The V end lost 4 bases, the J end lost 2 bases, and 9 bases lay between the germline ends. In DNA, the CDR3 is TGTGCCAGCAGCCGTGTAGGGGCCTACGAGCAGTACTTC. It yields the protein CASSRVGAYEQYF.

The chain uses TRBV12-3 or TRBV12-4 and TRBJ1-1; D gene unclear. Trimming stripped 4 bases from V and 2 bases from J, with 8 bases between. The CDR3 has 13 amino acids. The DNA of the CDR3 is TGTGCCAGCAGTTCGACGGGTAACACTGAAGCTTTCTTT. It specifies CASSSTGNTEAFF.

V and J are TRBV7-2 and TRBJ1-5, with 7 positions matching TRBD1. V trimming: 4 bases; J trimming: 3 bases; junction bases outside the gene matches: 3. From germline, CDR1 is SGHTA and CDR2 FQGNSA. CDR3 size: 14 residues. The CDR3, as DNA: TGTGCCAGCAGCTCGGACAGGATCAATCAGCCCCAGCATTTT. This translates into CASSSDRINQPQHF.

The rearrangement links TRBV30 to TRBJ1-4; possibly TRBD1 for D (5 bases). V was trimmed by 1 base and J by 8 bases, leaving 11 bases between them. Germline V gene data show CDR1 as GTSNPN and CDR2 as SVGIG (reference sequence). This CDR3 comprises 13 residues. CDR3 amino acids: CAWSEGAGEKLFF. The CDR3 coding sequence is TGTGCCTGGAGTGAAGGGGCGGGCGAAAAACTGTTTTTT. The full variable domain, rest sourced from reference TRBV30 and TRBJ1-4, is SQTIHQWPATLVQPVGSPLSLECTVEGTSNPNLYWYRQAAGRGLQLLFYSVGIGQISSEVPQNLSASRPQDRQFILSSKKLLLSDSGFYLCAWSEGAGEKLFFGSGTQLSVL.

The genes are TRBV6-5 and TRBJ2-5; 7 nucleotides line up with TRBD1. Trimming at V came to 1 base and at J to 5 bases, leaving 1 base not matched to a gene. The CDR3 is made up of 13 amino acids. The germline CDR1 and CDR2 sequences are MNHEY and SVGAGI. This chain's CDR3 is CASSYYRGETQYF. The CDR3 DNA follows: TGTGCCAGCAGTTACTACAGGGGCGAGACCCAGTACTTC.

The CDR3 DNA sequence: TGTGCCAGCAGCCGTGATAGCGGGAGGACAGATACGCAGTATTTT. The encoded protein is CASSRDSGRTDTQYF. V is TRBV9 and J is TRBJ2-3; 10 bases are shared with TRBD2. Germline values: CDR1 SGDLS, CDR2 YYNGEE. This CDR3 comprises 15 residues. V was pared by 4 bases and J by 3 bases, with 5 bases of the junction left unmatched.

The V call is TRBV19, the J call TRBJ1-5, with no clear D. Germline V gene sequence: CDR1 LNHDA, CDR2 SQIVND (reference sequence). The CDR3 is made up of 14 amino acids. Deletions cut 3 bases from V and 6 bases from J, with 12 bases between. In DNA form, the CDR3 reads TGTGCCAGTAGTATGAATGTGGGCCGTCAGCCCCAGCATTTT. Protein product: CASSMNVGRQPQHF.

This rearrangement joins TRBV29-1 to TRBJ2-5; D may be TRBD1 (6 bases). CDR1 SQVTM and CDR2 ANQGSEA come from the germline V gene. The CDR3 totals 12 residues. V lost 3 bases, J lost 7 bases, and 12 bases lay in between. The CDR3 sequence: CSVEVGDTTQYF. CDR3 in DNA: TGCAGCGTTGAGGTGGGGGACACGACCCAGTACTTC.

The V call is TRBV5-4, the J call TRBJ2-2; D gene ambiguous. Germline V CDR1 and CDR2: SGHNT, YYREEE (reference sequence). The CDR3 runs 16 residues. The ends were cut back, 1 base at V and 4 bases at J, with 14 bases in the middle. This CDR3 reads CASSLISGSGTGELFF. In DNA form, the CDR3 reads TGTGCCAGCAGCTTGATTTCTGGGTCGGGCACCGGGGAGCTGTTTTTT.

This rearrangement joins TRBV3-1 (or the pseudogene TRBV3-2) to TRBJ2-5, with D maybe TRBD1 (5 bases). This CDR3 is 13 amino acids long. CDR1 LGHDT and CDR2 YNNKEL come from the germline V gene (reference sequence). With 7 bases removed from V and 4 bases from J, the gap between germline ends came to 13 bases. The CDR3 bases are TGTGCCAGCACCTACCAGGGAAGAGAGACCCAGTACTTC. It codes for CASTYQGRETQYF.

V is TRBV19 and J is TRBJ1-1, with TRBD1 identical over 7 bases. Germline lookup yields CDR1 LNHDA and CDR2 SQIVND (reference sequence). The CDR3 consists of 16 residues. V lost 0 bases, J lost 4 bases, and 8 bases stayed unmatched. Here the CDR3 reads CASSIDQGGGRTEAFF. The DNA for the CDR3 is TGTGCCAGTAGTATAGATCAGGGAGGGGGCCGCACTGAAGCTTTCTTT.

The chain uses TRBV6-5 and TRBJ2-1, with D perhaps matching TRBD1 (7 bases). V lost 8 bases and J 4 bases, leaving 18 bases between the germline ends. Germline values: CDR1 MNHEY, CDR2 SVGAGI. This CDR3 region has 15 residues. CDR3 sequence: CASFNRQGLYNEQFF. CDR3 nucleotide sequence: TGTGCCAGCTTCAACCGACAGGGACTTTACAATGAGCAGTTCTTC.

J is TRBJ1-1 and V is TRBV7-2; D gene unclear. Germline CDR1 SGHTA, CDR2 FQGNSA. Trimming removed 2 bases from V and 1 base from J, with 14 bases in between. The CDR3 extends over 16 amino acids. CDR3 in amino acids: CASSLKWSVGNTEAFF. The CDR3 DNA reads TGTGCCAGCAGCTTAAAGTGGAGCGTGGGGAACACTGAAGCTTTCTTT.

V is TRBV21-1 and J is TRBJ1-2; the D call of TRBD1 is as the table states it, not checked on the DNA. TRBV21-1 is a pseudogene locus. CDR3 length equals 20 residues. This chain's CDR3 is CASSKRITGTGSSLNYGYTF. The CDR3 DNA is TGTGCCAGCAGCAAAAGAATAACCGGGACAGGGAGTTCGCTTAACTATGGCTACACCTTC.